This TCR beta chain is drawn from a study of T-cell memory formation after mild COVID-19. About the research overall: Largely donor-specific TCR clusters were found. Findings of the study overall: CD4+ contracting clones were found mainly in CM and EM, and CD8+ ones in EMRA. Pre-infection memory contained some responding clones, which suggested that cross-reactive memory had joined. Contracting clones from day 15 to 85 had balanced CD4/CD8; later expanders favoured CD4+.

This clonotype came up a few times. Antigen specificity is unknown. TCRdb re-called the 5' RACE reads through MiXCR, storing one row per CDR3 protein. Of 200,000 to 250,000 distinct CDR3 sequences in the sample, over 9% are singletons; the top ten hold 22%. The CDR3 runs to 12 residues. Germline V gives CDR1 MNHNS, CDR2 SASEGT. The V end was cut by 4 bases, the J end by 8 bases, with 11 bases between. The chain is built from TRBV6-1 and TRBJ1-2; tentative D call: TRBD1 (6 bases). This receptor was identified in a young man who had mild COVID-19 (a few samples of this study predate the infection). Cell type and time point are not known. The specimen was PBMCs or a T cell subset sorted from them (not recorded which). CDR3 DNA: TGTGCCAGCAGTGCCCCCAGGGGCGGCTACACCTTC. It yields the protein CASSAPRGGYTF.